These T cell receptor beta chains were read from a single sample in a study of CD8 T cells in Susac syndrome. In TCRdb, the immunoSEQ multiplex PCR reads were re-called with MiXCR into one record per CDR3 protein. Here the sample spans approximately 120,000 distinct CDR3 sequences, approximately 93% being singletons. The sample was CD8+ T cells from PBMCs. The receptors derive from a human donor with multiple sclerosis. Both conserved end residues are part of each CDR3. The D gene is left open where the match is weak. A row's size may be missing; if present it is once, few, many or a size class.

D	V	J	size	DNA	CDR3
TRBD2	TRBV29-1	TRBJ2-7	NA	TGCAGCGGGCGCGGGGGAACTCAAAACGAGCAGTACTTC	CSGRGGTQNEQYF
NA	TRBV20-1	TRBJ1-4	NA	TGCAGTGCTCCTAATCCGGGGAATGAAAAACTGTTTTTT	CSAPNPGNEKLFF
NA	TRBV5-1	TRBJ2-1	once	TGCGCCAGCAGCTTGGGGGACTCCTTGTACAATGAGCAGTTCTTC	CASSLGDSLYNEQFF
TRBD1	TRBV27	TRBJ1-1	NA	TGTGCCAGCAGTTATAGACAGGGCACTGAAGCTTTCTTT	CASSYRQGTEAFF
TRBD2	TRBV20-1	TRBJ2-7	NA	TGCAGTGCTCTGAGGGGGCGGCTAGCGGGGGCCCTCCTCTACGAGCAGTACTTC	CSALRGRLAGALLYEQYF
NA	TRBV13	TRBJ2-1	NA	TGTGCCAGCAGCTTAGGGTTGCGGGGTGAGCAGTTCTTC	CASSLGLRGEQFF
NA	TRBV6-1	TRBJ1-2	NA	TGTGCCAGCAGTGAAGGCAAAAGCTATGGCTACACCTTC	CASSEGKSYGYTF
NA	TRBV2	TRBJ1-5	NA	TGTGCCAGCAGGGTGGGGGTGATTAGCAATCAGCCCCAGCATTTT	CASRVGVISNQPQHF
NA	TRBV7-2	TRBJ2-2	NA	TGTGCCAGCAGCTTAGGAGTCTACACCGGGGAGCTGTTTTTT	CASSLGVYTGELFF
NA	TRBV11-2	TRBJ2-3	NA	TGTGCCAGCAGCTTAGGGGCCCGAGGTGATACGCAGTATTTT	CASSLGARGDTQYF
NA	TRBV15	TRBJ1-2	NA	TGTGCCACCAGCAGAGATTATGGCTACACCTTC	CATSRDYGYTF
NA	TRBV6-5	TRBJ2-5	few	TGTGCCAGCAGTTACTCCGCGGACCAAGAGACCCAGTACTTC	CASSYSADQETQYF
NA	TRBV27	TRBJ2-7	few	TGTGCCAGCGGTTTACGGAGGGCCTACGAGCAGTACTTC	CASGLRRAYEQYF
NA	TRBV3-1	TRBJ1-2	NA	TGTGCCAGCAGCCATGAAACAGGTTATGGCTACACCTTC	CASSHETGYGYTF
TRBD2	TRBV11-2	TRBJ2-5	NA	TGTGCCAGCAGCTTAGCGACTAGCGGGGAGACCCAGTACTTC	CASSLATSGETQYF
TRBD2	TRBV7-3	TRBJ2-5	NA	TGTGCCAGCAGCCCCAGCGGGGGGAAAGAGACCCAGTACTTC	CASSPSGGKETQYF
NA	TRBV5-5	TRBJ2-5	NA	TGTGCCAGCAGCTTGGGCAGGCGTCAAGAGACCCAGTACTTC	CASSLGRRQETQYF
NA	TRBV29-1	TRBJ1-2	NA	TGCAGCGCGAGGTTGAAGAATATCTATGGCTACACCTTC	CSARLKNIYGYTF
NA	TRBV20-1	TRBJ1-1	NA	TGCAGTGCTAGAGATTTTGAGGGGGGGTCGGGCACTGAAGCTTTCTTT	CSARDFEGGSGTEAFF
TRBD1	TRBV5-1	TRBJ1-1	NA	TGCGCCAGCCAGGACAGGGCGAACACTGAAGCTTTCTTT	CASQDRANTEAFF
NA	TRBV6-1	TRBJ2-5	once	TGTGCCAGCAGTCCTCGGGGCAACACTAAGTTGGGAGAGACCCAGTACTTC	CASSPRGNTKLGETQYF
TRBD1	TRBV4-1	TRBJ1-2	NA	TGCGCCAGCAGCCAACCGACAGGGTTTGGCTACACCTTC	CASSQPTGFGYTF